The subject of this entry is one TCR beta chain. The clone's antigen remains unknown. No base qualities exist here, and no much larger clone lies one base off it. CDR1 and CDR2 were assigned from the germline V gene as MDHEN and SYDVKM. The V and J ends are trimmed by 2 bases and 7 bases, leaving 9 bases between them. Its CDR3 holds 12 amino acids, cysteine through phenylalanine. Just CDR3 DNA is preserved here, 36 bases in frame from base 1. This record belongs to a study of T cells in placental villitis. Notes on the research overall: To test an allograft-versus-infection hypothesis, the study compared placental TCR-beta repertoires across three groups: villitis of unknown etiology, unaffected controls matched for gestational age, and infectious villitis. Study-wide findings and limitations: Sequencing bulk tissue could not tell helper, regulatory or cytotoxic T cells apart, could not separate maternal from fetal T cells, and left out gamma-delta receptors. CMV-specific clone frequencies were lower in villitis of unknown etiology than in infectious CMV cases (roughly 0.001 vs 0.011), and villitis of unknown etiology did not differ from controls on this measure. Small amounts of decidua were contained in the paraffin blocks, so some of the captured T cells, especially in controls, may have been decidual rather than villous infiltrates.

Using the immunoSEQ v4 bias-controlled multiplex PCR assay, run blinded to group allocation, TCR-beta CDR3 regions were amplified from genomic DNA. To estimate the quantities of nucleated cells and T cells in each sample, reference gene primers were added alongside the TCR-beta primers. Sequencing of the libraries was performed on an Illumina MiSeq with a 100-cycle paired-end protocol. The authors processed their data as follows. Diversity and richness were calculated in immunoSEQ Analyzer software; richness by iChao1, clonality based on Pielou evenness and Shannon diversity (0-1, higher means less diverse). CDR3 amino acid sequences together with V/J genes were queried against VDJdb for CMV, EBV and influenza A specificities, with confidence 3 and substitution 2 applied. The Morisita-Horn index was used to assess how much TCR-beta amino acid clonotypes overlapped between the villitis of unknown etiology, infectious villitis and control repertoires. The clones in this table, taken by TCRdb from immuneACCESS, are in-frame only. Not every clone is retained; where verified, under half of the shortfall comes from an unresolved V gene, and the cause of the rest is unknown. V, J and clone size are taken as reported in that table, and D and trimming were inferred from the DNA itself. This sample comprises approximately 6,900 clones, around 80% of them detected only once. The ten largest clones capture over 7.5% of the sample.

Five infectious villitis placentae, four with confirmed cytomegalovirus and one with Toxoplasma gondii, were included and were not matched to other groups. Mothers with infectious villitis were younger, had smaller fetuses, and delivered preterm or experienced intrauterine demise in a couple of cases. Placentae were collected after delivery and underwent gross and histological evaluation before archival tissue selection. Five 10-micron scrolls were cut from each FFPE block, and DNA was isolated using the AllPrep DNA/RNA FFPE Tissue kit. DNA concentration and purity were evaluated by NanoDrop, whereas RNA quality was assessed on a Bioanalyzer.

The V and J genes are TRBV28 and TRBJ2-7, with the D segment identity uncertain. This TCR was sampled from a human patient with infectious villitis; the placental T cells may come from both mother and fetus. The sequenced sample was placental tissue containing maternal and fetal cells. Read as DNA, the sequence is TGTGCCAGCAGTTTAGTTCAATTTGAGCAGTACTTC. Its coded protein is CASSLVQFEQYF.